The sequence of this TCR beta chain was determined in a study of shared clonotypes between healthy human individuals (dated by TCRdb to the early 2020s). For context, the study as a whole: A few men and two women, aged 18 to 49 years, made up the cohort. For each donor, CD4 naive and CD4 memory were each run on three plates, CD8 naive on two plates, and CD8 memory on one plate. The study deeply sequenced blood TCR repertoires of roughly five healthy adults to estimate repertoire size and the extent of clonotype sharing between individuals. Libraries were prepared and TCR repertoires were sequenced by different laboratories using diverse techniques, in order to increase sequencing depth and limit assay-specific biases. Each donor's leukapheresis produced roughly between roughly 0.94 and 9.5 billion PBMCs.

From the cysteine up to the phenylalanine, the CDR3 has a length of 14 residues. Only the CDR3 part of the read is kept: 42 bases, read in frame from the first base. V is trimmed back by 6 bases and J by 3 bases, and the junction contains 8 bases that no gene match accounts for. The germline V gene (reference sequence) specifies MNHEY as CDR1 and SMNVEV as CDR2. Note on this clone: What antigen it recognizes has not been identified. The input lacks base qualities; no much larger clone sits a single base away.

Using the deep immunoSEQ assay, TCR CDR3 regions were amplified from genomic DNA by multiplex PCR. Extracted genomic DNA from each cell subset was spread evenly across all wells of several immunoSEQ 96-well plates, with each plate serving as a replicate. For sorted subsets, about 220 ng of genomic DNA, equivalent to 30,000 or so T cell genomes, went into each replicate PCR. Purified libraries were quantified with a Qubit 3.0 fluorometer, sized on a Bioanalyzer 2100, and re-quantified with the KAPA Library Quantification kit. Every immunoSEQ 96-well plate was sequenced on a dedicated single-read 150-cycle Illumina NextSeq 550 flow cell. Regarding the original processing steps: Because the immunoSEQ output included only junctional sequences and no quality scores, the filtering could not be the same as the filtering used for full-length reads. Sequences were annotated with PyIR, a Python wrapper for IgBLAST v1.9, and V/J genes and CDR3 were assigned using IMGT germline references. Any read was removed if the V/J assignment was weak (E-value above 1e-6), the CDR3 was missing, or the read contained stop codons, out-of-frame junctions, or ambiguous translated residues. V3J clonotypes were defined by identical inferred V gene, J gene, and CDR3 amino acid sequence. To compute the percentage overlap between repertoires, the number of shared unique clonotypes was divided by the size of the smaller repertoire. RTK rarefaction, the Chao1 estimator, and Recon v2.1 estimates of unobserved clonotypes were used to assess repertoire richness. Generation probabilities for all TCRbeta clonotypes obtained by the gDNA method from a handful of donors were computed using OLGA. TCRdb holds this immuneACCESS table with in-frame rearrangements only. Some clones are missing; in checked studies, unresolved V genes explain under half, and the rest has no known cause. The D gene and trimming were derived from the DNA, and the V and J assignments and clone size from that table. Across this sample there are over 2 million clones, with roughly 95% seen only once. Around 1.1% of the sample is held by the ten biggest clonotypes.

Results and caveats for the whole study, not just this receptor: Pairwise subsampling led to the expectation that sequencing depth would affect the degree of clonotype sharing among donors. Because the study included a small number of donors, the genetic and exposure-history diversity represented was limited. Sampling was restricted to blood, and TCR repertoires in tissues likely differ from the TCR repertoires found in blood. Rarefaction of sorted-subset datasets indicated incomplete sequencing despite the large sequencing depth. Around 5% of naive CD4, roughly 3.5% of naive CD8, approximately 2.2% of memory CD4, and roughly 0.4% of memory CD8 clonotypes were shared across a few donors. Clonotypes shared by all four sorted-subset donors showed higher generation probabilities than non-shared clonotypes. Naive subsets generally had larger estimated clonotype richness than memory subsets did.

CD8 naive samples were obtained by positive selection for CCR7 among CD45RO-negative cells, yielding a CD45RA+CCR7+ population from which TemRA cells were excluded. Donors were healthy HIV-negative adults with no recently reported acute infections or vaccinations. Every donor was a Caucasian adult residing in Nashville, Tennessee, USA. Blood was collected by leukapheresis, and PBMCs were isolated by Ficoll-Histopaque density gradient centrifugation and then cryopreserved in liquid nitrogen vapor phase. Purity and quantity of every magnetically sorted T cell population were checked by analytical flow cytometry. Each sorted fraction had its genomic DNA isolated and then quantified by UV absorbance on a Nanodrop 2000c.

This TCR was recovered from a man younger than 35 in good health. The sample comprised naive CD8+ T cells sorted from blood. The cell subset or site label on this specimen signifies: CD45RA+CCR7+. The sequence links TRBV27 to TRBJ2-7, with 7 junctional bases fitting TRBD2. The CDR3 reads CASSLAGVVYEQYF. The DNA sequence is as follows: TGTGCCAGCAGCCTCGCGGGGGTGGTCTACGAGCAGTACTTC.